Below, 19 T cell receptor beta chains from the same sample are listed, as sequenced in a study of read filtering for tumor transcriptome and immune sequencing (TCRdb year 2020). For sequencing, an Illumina HiSeq 4000 was employed. TCR libraries were constructed from roughly 360 ng RNA using the Immunoverse kit, and molecular barcoded adaptors covering alpha/delta and beta/gamma chains were employed. The raw public reads went through TCRdb reprocessing: fastp at Q25, MiXCR clone calling, in-frame beta chains kept. When rows share a CDR3 protein, they turn into one entry using the most common DNA and genes. In all, the sample holds 50,000 or so distinct CDR3 sequences, and over 9% of those were seen once. The ten top clones hold around 15% of the sample. What was sequenced was a population of CD138-negative cells sorted from bone marrow. What this sample's cell subset or site label stands for: bone marrow mononuclear cells depleted of CD138+ plasma/myeloma cells by negative magnetic selection. All receptors derive from a donor aged 40 or older with multiple myeloma.

Details on this clonotype: A much larger clonotype is one base distant, so this may be a read error. The V gene is TRBV4-2, the J gene TRBJ1-1, with D possibly being TRBD1 (5 bases). Germline-derived CDR1 and CDR2 are LGHNA and YNFKEQ. This CDR3 contains 17 residues. Written as DNA, the CDR3 is TGTGCCAGCAGCCAAGATCTCGGGGACGAGGCGGGCACTGGAGCTTTCTTT. This gives the protein CASSQDLGDEAGTGAFF.

There are many counts of this clonotype. The chain combines TRBV7-2 with TRBJ2-1; D possibly matches TRBD1 or TRBD2 (6 bases each). Germline lookup yields CDR1 SGHTA and CDR2 FQGNSA. The CDR3 length is 17 residues. V gave up 3 bases and J gave up 7 bases, with 22 bases separating them. CDR3 in amino acids: CASSLYRTGAYLNEQFF. The CDR3 DNA follows: TGTGCCAGCAGCTTGTACCGAACGGGGGCTTACCTTAATGAGCAGTTCTTC.

In this sample, this clonotype turned up a few times. A much larger clone lies one base from this, so it may be a read error. The CDR3 loop reads CASSGEWGNEQFF. DNA of the CDR3: TGTGCCAGCAGCGGCGAGTGGGGCAATGAGCAGTTCTTC. This chain links TRBV11-2 with TRBJ2-1; D ambiguous. Per germline, CDR1 SGHAT and CDR2 FQNNGV. The CDR3 spans 13 residues. V gave up 5 bases and J gave up 6 bases, with 11 bases separating them.

This clonotype has at least ten counts. The chain recombines TRBV2 with TRBJ2-1; no reliable D call. CDR3 size: 13 residues. Germline CDR1 reads SNHLY; CDR2 reads FYNNEI. The V end lost 8 bases, the J end lost 3 bases, and 11 bases lay between the germline ends. The CDR3 reads CASVLGIYNEQFF. DNA of the CDR3: TGTGCCAGCGTGTTGGGTATCTACAATGAGCAGTTCTTC.

This clonotype was detected many times. V usage is TRBV7-9 and J usage is TRBJ1-1; D possibly corresponds to TRBD1 (5 bases). This CDR3 comprises 14 residues. V dropped 0 bases and J dropped 7 bases, with 12 bases sitting between them. Germline CDR1 reads SEHNR; CDR2 reads FQNEAQ (reference sequence). CDR3 nucleotides: TGTGCCAGCAGCTTAGCGGTTACAGGATATGAAGCTTTCTTT. Protein: CASSLAVTGYEAFF. Variable domain in full (rest from reference TRBV7-9 and TRBJ1-1): DTGVSQNPRHKITKRGQNVTFRCDPISEHNRLYWYRQTLGQGPEFLTYFQNEAQLEKSRLLSDRFSAERPKGSFSTLEIQRTEQGDSAMYLCASSLAVTGYEAFFGQGTRLTVV.

This chain joins TRBV9 and TRBJ2-5, with 7 bases that match TRBD1. Germline V gene data show CDR1 as SGDLS and CDR2 as YYNGEE. The CDR3 has 14 amino acids. With V trimmed by 0 bases and J by 5 bases, 4 bases remained unmatched. The CDR3 loop reads CASSVGRGRETQYF. DNA of the CDR3: TGTGCCAGCAGCGTAGGTAGGGGGCGTGAGACCCAGTACTTC.

This clonotype was counted many times. The chain links TRBV28 to TRBJ1-1; D call uncertain. V shed 6 bases and J shed 2 bases, with 13 bases lying between them. Germline lookup yields CDR1 MDHEN and CDR2 SYDVKM. The CDR3 has 14 residues. In nucleotides, the CDR3 is TGTGCCAGCAGCCTGACCTGGGCTAACACTGAAGCTTTCTTT. This codes for CASSLTWANTEAFF.

The V gene is TRBV4-1, the J gene TRBJ2-1, with D perhaps TRBD2 (6 bases). The V end was cut by 0 bases, the J end by 14 bases, with 14 bases between. Germline assignment: CDR1 MGHRA and CDR2 YSYEKL. The CDR3 has 13 amino acids. The CDR3 here is CASSQDFGGAEFF. CDR3 bases: TGCGCCAGCAGCCAAGATTTCGGCGGGGCGGAGTTCTTC.

This clonotype came up many times. This chain connects TRBV7-2 to TRBJ2-1; 8 bases line up with TRBD2. The CDR3 length is 17 residues. J was trimmed by 6 bases and V by 0 bases; bases with no gene match: 10. The germline V gene encodes CDR1 SGHTA and CDR2 FQGNSA. CDR3 DNA: TGTGCCAGCAGCTTAGCACAGGGACTAGTTACGAGCAATGAGCAGTTCTTC. This gives the protein CASSLAQGLVTSNEQFF.

This rearrangement joins TRBV7-2 to TRBJ2-4; D is unclear. V lost 7 bases and J lost 0, with 10 bases in between. The germline V gene has CDR1 SGHTA and CDR2 FQGNSA. The CDR3 length is 14 residues. CDR3 bases: TGTGCCAGCACCCCTGGCTTAGCCAAAAACATTCAGTACTTC. Translating gives CASTPGLAKNIQYF. The full variable domain, its missing parts supplied by reference TRBV7-2 and TRBJ2-4, is GAGVSQSPSNKVTEKGKDVELRCDPISGHTALYWYRQSLGQGLEFLIYFQGNSAPDKSGLPSDRFSAERTGGSVSTLTIQRTQQEDSAVYLCASTPGLAKNIQYFGAGTRLSVL.

Many counts were recorded for this clonotype. The chain joins TRBV19 to TRBJ1-5; the match to TRBD1 covers 7 bases. CDR1 LNHDA and CDR2 SQIVND come from the germline V gene (reference sequence). V lost 6 bases and J lost 3; bases outside the gene matches: 11. This CDR3 is built from 16 residues. CDR3 residues: CASSDGQALFNQPQHF. The CDR3 nucleotides read TGTGCCAGTAGCGATGGACAGGCCCTTTTCAATCAGCCCCAGCATTTT. Looking up the rest from reference TRBV19 and TRBJ1-5 gives the full variable domain: DGGITQSPKYLFRKEGQNVTLSCEQNLNHDAMYWYRQDPGQGLRLIYYSQIVNDFQKGDIAEGYSVSREKKESFPLTVTSAQKNPTAFYLCASSDGQALFNQPQHFGDGTRLSIL.

This clonotype has at least ten counts. V is TRBV7-3 and J is TRBJ1-1, with D perhaps matching TRBD1 (5 bases). In germline, CDR1 is SGHTA, CDR2 FQGTGA. CDR3 length: 13 residues. Trimming stripped 3 bases from V and 7 bases from J, with 12 bases between. CDR3 residues: CASSFGAGNEAFF. CDR3 bases: TGTGCCAGCAGCTTTGGGGCAGGGAATGAAGCTTTCTTT.

This clonotype was found many times. The V and J genes are TRBV29-1 and TRBJ2-3; 8 bases fit TRBD2. Germline V gene lookup returns CDR1 SQVTM and CDR2 ANQGSEA. With 6 bases clipped from V and 0 bases from J, the junction kept 8 bases outside the gene matches. This CDR3 has 15 amino acids. In DNA, the CDR3 is TGCAGCGTCCAAAGCGGGGGCACTAGCACAGATACGCAGTATTTT. Encoded protein: CSVQSGGTSTDTQYF.

This clonotype was found many times. The CDR3 protein is CASNYRVPSNEQFF. Written as DNA, the CDR3 is TGTGCCAGCAACTACAGGGTCCCCTCCAATGAGCAGTTCTTC. The J gene is TRBJ2-1, the V gene TRBV7-8, with D perhaps matching TRBD1 (6 bases). V lost 7 bases, J lost 6 bases, and 16 bases lay in between. The CDR3 spans 14 residues. CDR1 is SGHVS, CDR2 FQNEAQ, per germline.

In this sample, this clonotype turned up many times. V gene TRBV20-1 combines with J gene TRBJ2-2; D call uncertain. Per the germline V gene, CDR1 is DFQATT and CDR2 is SNEGSKA (reference sequence). The CDR3 loop spans 13 amino acids. The CDR3 sequence is CALTNRNTGELFF. The CDR3 DNA sequence: TGCGCTTTGACAAACAGGAACACCGGGGAGCTGTTTTTT.

The table lists this clonotype with many counts. The V gene is TRBV29-1, the J gene TRBJ1-2; D is possibly TRBD1 (5 bases). The CDR3 is 12 amino acids. Trimming took off 5 bases at V and 2 bases at J, with 9 bases between the two ends. CDR1 is SQVTM, CDR2 ANQGSEA, per germline. Here the CDR3 DNA reads TGCAGCGTTCGACAGAAGAACTATGGCTACACCTTC. Translated: CSVRQKNYGYTF.

This clonotype was seen repeatedly, ten times or more. The chain uses TRBV27 and TRBJ1-5; D not resolved. CDR1 is MNHEY and CDR2 is SMNVEV in the germline V gene (reference sequence). The CDR3 spans 15 residues. V dropped 5 bases and J dropped 4 bases, with 15 bases sitting between them. CDR3 in DNA: TGTGCCAGCAGTCCCTCTGCAGGACCTAATCAGCCCCAGCATTTT. This gives the protein CASSPSAGPNQPQHF.

Many counts were recorded for this clonotype. DNA of the CDR3: TGTGCCAGCAGCCAAGAGGTCGTGGAGACCCAGTACTTC. It encodes CASSQEVVETQYF. This chain joins TRBV3-1 and TRBJ2-5; D is undetermined. V was trimmed by 0 bases and J by 5 bases, leaving 7 bases between them. The CDR3 has 13 amino acids. In germline, CDR1 is LGHDT, CDR2 YNNKEL (reference sequence).

In its sample, this clonotype was seen a few times. The gene calls are TRBV10-3 and TRBJ1-1, with D unresolved. The germline gives CDR1 ENHRY, CDR2 SYGVKD. V was trimmed by 4 bases and J by 4 bases, leaving 19 bases between them. This CDR3 region has 16 residues. The CDR3: CAISGSRAGGVTEAFF. The CDR3 coding sequence is TGTGCCATCAGTGGATCCCGGGCCGGAGGCGTCACTGAAGCTTTCTTT.